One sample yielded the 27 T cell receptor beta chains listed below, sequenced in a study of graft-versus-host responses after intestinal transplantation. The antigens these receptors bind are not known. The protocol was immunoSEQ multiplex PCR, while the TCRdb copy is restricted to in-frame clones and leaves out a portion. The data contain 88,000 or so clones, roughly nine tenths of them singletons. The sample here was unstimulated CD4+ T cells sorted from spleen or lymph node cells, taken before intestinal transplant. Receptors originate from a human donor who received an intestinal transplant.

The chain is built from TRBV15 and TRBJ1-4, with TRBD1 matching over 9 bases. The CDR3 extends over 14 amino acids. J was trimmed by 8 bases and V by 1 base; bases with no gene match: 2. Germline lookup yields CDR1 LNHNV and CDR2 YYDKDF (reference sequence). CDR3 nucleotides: TGTGCCACCAGCAGAGGACAGGGGGACGAAAAACTGTTTTTT. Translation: CATSRGQGDEKLFF.

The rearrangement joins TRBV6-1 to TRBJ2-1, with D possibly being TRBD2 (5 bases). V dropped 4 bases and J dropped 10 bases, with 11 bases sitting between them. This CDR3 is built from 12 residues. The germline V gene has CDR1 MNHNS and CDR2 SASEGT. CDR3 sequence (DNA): TGTGCCAGCAGTGGAGGTGAGCGGGAGCAGTTCTTC. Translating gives CASSGGEREQFF.

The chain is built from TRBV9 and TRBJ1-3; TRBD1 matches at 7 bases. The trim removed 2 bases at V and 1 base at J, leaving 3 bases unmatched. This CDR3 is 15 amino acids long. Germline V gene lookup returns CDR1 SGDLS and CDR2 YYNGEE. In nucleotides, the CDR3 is TGTGCCAGCAGCGTGGAGACAGGGTCTGGAAACACCATATATTTT. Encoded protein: CASSVETGSGNTIYF.

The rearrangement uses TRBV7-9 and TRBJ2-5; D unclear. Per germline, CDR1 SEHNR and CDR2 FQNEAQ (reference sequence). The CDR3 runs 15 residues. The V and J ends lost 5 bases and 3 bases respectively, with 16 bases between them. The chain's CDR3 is CASSQVRITEETQYF. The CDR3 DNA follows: TGTGCCAGCAGCCAGGTCAGGATAACCGAAGAGACCCAGTACTTC.

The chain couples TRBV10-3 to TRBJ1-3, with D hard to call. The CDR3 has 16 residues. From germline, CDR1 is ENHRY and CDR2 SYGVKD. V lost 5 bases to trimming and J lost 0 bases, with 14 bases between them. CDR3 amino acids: CAISTFSPVSGNTIYF. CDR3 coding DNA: TGTGCCATCAGTACGTTTTCGCCGGTCTCTGGAAACACCATATATTTT.

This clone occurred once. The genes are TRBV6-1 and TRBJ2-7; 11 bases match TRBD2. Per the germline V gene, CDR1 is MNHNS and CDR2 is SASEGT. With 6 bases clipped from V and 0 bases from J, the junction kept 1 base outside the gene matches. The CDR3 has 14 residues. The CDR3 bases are TGTGCCAGCAGCCTAGCGGGGGGCTCCTACGAGCAGTACTTC. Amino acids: CASSLAGGSYEQYF.

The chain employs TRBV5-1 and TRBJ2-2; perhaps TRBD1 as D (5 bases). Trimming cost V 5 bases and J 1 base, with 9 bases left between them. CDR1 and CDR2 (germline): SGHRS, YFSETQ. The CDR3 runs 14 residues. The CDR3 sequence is CASSPGQNTGELFF. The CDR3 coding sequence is TGCGCCAGCAGTCCTGGACAGAACACCGGGGAGCTGTTTTTT. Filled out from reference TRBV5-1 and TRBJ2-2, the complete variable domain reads KAGVTQTPRYLIKTRGQQVTLSCSPISGHRSVSWYQQTPGQGLQFLFEYFSETQRNKGNFPGRFSGRQFSNSRSEMNVSTLELGDSALYLCASSPGQNTGELFFGEGSRLTVL.

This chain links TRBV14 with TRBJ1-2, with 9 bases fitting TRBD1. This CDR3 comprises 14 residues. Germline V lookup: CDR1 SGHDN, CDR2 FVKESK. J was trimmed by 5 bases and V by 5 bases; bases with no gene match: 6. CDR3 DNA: TGTGCCAGCAGCGGGGACAGGGCCCTTTATGGCTACACCTTC. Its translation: CASSGDRALYGYTF.

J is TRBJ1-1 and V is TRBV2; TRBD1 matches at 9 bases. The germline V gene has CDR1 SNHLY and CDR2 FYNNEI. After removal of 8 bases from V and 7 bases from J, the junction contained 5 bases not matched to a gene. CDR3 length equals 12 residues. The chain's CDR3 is CASLGTGLEAFF. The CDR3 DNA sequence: TGTGCCAGCCTCGGGACAGGGCTTGAAGCTTTCTTT.

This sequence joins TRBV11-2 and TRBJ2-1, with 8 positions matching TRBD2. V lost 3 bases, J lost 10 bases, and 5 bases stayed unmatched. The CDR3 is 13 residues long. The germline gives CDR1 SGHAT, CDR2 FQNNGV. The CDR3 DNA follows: TGTGCCAGCAGCTTCCGGGAGGGGCAGGAGCAGTTCTTC. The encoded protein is CASSFREGQEQFF.

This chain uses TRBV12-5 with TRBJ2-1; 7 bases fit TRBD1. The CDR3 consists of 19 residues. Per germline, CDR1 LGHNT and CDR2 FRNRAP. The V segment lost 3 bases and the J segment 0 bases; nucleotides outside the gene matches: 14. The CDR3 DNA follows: TGTGCTAGTGGTTTTGGGACAAGGGGGCCGTCTAGCTCCTACAATGAGCAGTTCTTC. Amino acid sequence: CASGFGTRGPSSSYNEQFF.

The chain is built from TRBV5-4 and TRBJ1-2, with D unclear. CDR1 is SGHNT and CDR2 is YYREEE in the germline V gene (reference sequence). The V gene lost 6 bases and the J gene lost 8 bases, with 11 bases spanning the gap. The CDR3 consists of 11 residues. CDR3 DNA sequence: TGTGCCAGCACCGACCTGAGGGGCTACACCTTC. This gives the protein CASTDLRGYTF.

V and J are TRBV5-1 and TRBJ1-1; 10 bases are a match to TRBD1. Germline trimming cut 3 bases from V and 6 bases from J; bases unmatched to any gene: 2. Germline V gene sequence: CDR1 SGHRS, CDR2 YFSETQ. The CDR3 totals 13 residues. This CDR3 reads CASSSGTGAEAFF. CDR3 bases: TGCGCCAGCAGCTCCGGGACAGGGGCTGAAGCTTTCTTT. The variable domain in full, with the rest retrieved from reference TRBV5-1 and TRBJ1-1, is KAGVTQTPRYLIKTRGQQVTLSCSPISGHRSVSWYQQTPGQGLQFLFEYFSETQRNKGNFPGRFSGRQFSNSRSEMNVSTLELGDSALYLCASSSGTGAEAFFGQGTRLTVV.

This CDR3 reads CASSVAGGTGNEQFF. The CDR3 DNA reads TGCGCCAGCAGCGTAGCGGGGGGTACCGGCAATGAGCAGTTCTTC. The chain links TRBV10-1 to TRBJ2-1; 10 bases line up with TRBD2. This CDR3 is 15 amino acids long. V trimming: 6 bases; J trimming: 6 bases; junction bases outside the gene matches: 8. Germline assignment: CDR1 WNHNN and CDR2 SYGVQD (reference sequence).

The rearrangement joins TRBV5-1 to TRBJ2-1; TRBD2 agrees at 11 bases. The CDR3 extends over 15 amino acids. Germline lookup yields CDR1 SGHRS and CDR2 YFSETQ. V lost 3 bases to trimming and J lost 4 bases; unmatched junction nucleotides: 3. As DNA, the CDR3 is TGCGCCAGCAGCTCCCGGACTAGCGGGTACAATGAGCAGTTCTTC. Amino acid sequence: CASSSRTSGYNEQFF. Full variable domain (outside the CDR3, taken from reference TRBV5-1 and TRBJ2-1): KAGVTQTPRYLIKTRGQQVTLSCSPISGHRSVSWYQQTPGQGLQFLFEYFSETQRNKGNFPGRFSGRQFSNSRSEMNVSTLELGDSALYLCASSSRTSGYNEQFFGPGTRLTVL.

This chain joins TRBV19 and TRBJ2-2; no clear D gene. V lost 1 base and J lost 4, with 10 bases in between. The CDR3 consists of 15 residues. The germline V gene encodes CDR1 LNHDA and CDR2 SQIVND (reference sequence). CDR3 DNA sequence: TGTGCCAGTAGTATAGGGGCCAGAACCACCGGGGAGCTGTTTTTT. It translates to CASSIGARTTGELFF.

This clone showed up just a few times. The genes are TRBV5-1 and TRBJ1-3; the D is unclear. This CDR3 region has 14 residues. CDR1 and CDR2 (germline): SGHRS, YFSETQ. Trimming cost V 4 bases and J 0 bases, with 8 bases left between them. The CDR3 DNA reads TGCGCCAGCAGCGCCGTCGGCTCTGGAAACACCATATATTTT. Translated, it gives CASSAVGSGNTIYF.

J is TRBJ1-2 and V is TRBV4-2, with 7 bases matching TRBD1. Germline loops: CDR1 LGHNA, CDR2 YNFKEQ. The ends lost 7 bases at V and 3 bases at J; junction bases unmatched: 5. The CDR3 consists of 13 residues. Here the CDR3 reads CASNSRGDYGYTF. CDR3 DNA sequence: TGTGCCAGCAACAGCAGGGGGGACTATGGCTACACCTTC.

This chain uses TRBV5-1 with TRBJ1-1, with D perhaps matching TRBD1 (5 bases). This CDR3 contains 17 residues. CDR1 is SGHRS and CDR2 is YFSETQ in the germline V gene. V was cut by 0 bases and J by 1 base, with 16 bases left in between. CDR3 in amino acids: CASSLVVTDSRNTEAFF. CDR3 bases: TGCGCCAGCAGCTTGGTGGTGACAGACTCGAGGAACACTGAAGCTTTCTTT. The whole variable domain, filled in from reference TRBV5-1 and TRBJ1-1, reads KAGVTQTPRYLIKTRGQQVTLSCSPISGHRSVSWYQQTPGQGLQFLFEYFSETQRNKGNFPGRFSGRQFSNSRSEMNVSTLELGDSALYLCASSLVVTDSRNTEAFFGQGTRLTVV.

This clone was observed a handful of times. CDR3 amino acids: CASSLGGSNTGELFF. CDR3 nucleotides: TGTGCCAGCAGCTTGGGAGGGTCGAACACCGGGGAGCTGTTTTTT. This chain links TRBV5-6 with TRBJ2-2, with a possible D match to TRBD2 (5 bases). Germline assignment: CDR1 SGHDT and CDR2 YYEEEE. The CDR3 runs to 15 residues. With 0 bases removed from V and 0 bases from J, the gap between germline ends came to 6 bases.

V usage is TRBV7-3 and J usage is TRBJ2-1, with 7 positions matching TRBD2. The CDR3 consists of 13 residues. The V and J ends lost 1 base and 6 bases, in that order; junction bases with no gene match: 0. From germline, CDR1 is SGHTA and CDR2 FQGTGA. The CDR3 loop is CASSLRGGNEQFF. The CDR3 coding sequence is TGTGCCAGCAGCTTAAGGGGGGGCAATGAGCAGTTCTTC.

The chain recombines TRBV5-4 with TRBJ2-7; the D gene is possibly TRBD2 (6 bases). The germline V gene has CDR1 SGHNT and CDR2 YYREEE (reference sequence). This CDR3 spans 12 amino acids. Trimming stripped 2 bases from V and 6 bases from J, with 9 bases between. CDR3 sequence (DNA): TGTGCCAGCAGCTTTTCCGGGGGCGAGCAGTACTTC. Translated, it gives CASSFSGGEQYF.

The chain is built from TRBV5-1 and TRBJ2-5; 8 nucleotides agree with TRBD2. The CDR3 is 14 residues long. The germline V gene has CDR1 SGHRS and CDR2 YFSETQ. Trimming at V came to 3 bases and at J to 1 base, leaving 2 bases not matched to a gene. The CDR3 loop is CASSSGTSQETQYF. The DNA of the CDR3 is TGCGCCAGCAGCTCCGGGACTAGCCAAGAGACCCAGTACTTC.

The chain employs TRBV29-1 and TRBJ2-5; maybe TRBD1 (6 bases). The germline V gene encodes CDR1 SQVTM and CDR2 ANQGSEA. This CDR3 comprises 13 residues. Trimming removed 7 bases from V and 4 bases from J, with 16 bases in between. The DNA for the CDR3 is TGCAGCGCCAAGGGGGATGGGGGAGAGACCCAGTACTTC. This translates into CSAKGDGGETQYF.

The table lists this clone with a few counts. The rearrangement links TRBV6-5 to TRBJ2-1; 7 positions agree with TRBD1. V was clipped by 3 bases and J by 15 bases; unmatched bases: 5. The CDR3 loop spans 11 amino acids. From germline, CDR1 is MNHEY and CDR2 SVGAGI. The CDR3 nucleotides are TGTGCCAGCAGTTATCCACAGGGGACGTTCTTC. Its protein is CASSYPQGTFF.

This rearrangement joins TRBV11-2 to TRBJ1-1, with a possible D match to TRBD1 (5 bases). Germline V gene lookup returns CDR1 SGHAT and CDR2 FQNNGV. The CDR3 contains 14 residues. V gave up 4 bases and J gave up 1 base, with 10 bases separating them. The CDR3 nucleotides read TGTGCCAGCAGCTGGGGCGTGGGGAACACTGAAGCTTTCTTT. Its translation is CASSWGVGNTEAFF.

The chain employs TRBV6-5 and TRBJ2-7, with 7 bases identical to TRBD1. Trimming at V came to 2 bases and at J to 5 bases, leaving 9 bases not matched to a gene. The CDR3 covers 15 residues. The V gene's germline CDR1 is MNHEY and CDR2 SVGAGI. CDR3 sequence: CASSYKPGQVHEQYF. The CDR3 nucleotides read TGTGCCAGCAGTTACAAACCCGGACAGGTACACGAGCAGTACTTC.